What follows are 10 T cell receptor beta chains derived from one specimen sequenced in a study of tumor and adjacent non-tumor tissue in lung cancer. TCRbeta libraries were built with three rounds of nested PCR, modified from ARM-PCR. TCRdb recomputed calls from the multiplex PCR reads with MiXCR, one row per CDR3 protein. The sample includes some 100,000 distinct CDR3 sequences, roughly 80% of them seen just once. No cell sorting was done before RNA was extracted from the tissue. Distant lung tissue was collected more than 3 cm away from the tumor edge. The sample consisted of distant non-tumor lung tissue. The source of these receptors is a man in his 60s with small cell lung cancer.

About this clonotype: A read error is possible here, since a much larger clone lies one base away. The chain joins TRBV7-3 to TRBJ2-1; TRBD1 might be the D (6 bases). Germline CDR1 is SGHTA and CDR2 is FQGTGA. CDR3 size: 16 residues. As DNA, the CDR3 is TGTGCCAGCAGTTTAACAGACAGGAAGACGGGCAATGAGCAGTTCTTC. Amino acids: CASSLTDRKTGNEQFF.

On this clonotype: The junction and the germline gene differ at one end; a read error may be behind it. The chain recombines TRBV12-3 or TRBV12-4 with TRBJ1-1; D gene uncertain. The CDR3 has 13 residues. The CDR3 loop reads CACSWTLNTEAFF. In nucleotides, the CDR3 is TGTGCCTGCAGCTGGACGCTGAACACTGAAGCTTTCTTT.

The CDR3 loop is CASSQQDEGDTQYF. The CDR3 coding sequence is TGTGCCAGCAGTCAGCAGGATGAGGGGGATACGCAGTATTTT. The chain uses TRBV11-3 and TRBJ2-3; D is perhaps TRBD1 or TRBD2 (5 bases each). CDR3 size: 14 residues. Germline V gene sequence: CDR1 SGHNT, CDR2 YENEEA. The V end was cut by 6 bases, the J end by 6 bases, with 16 bases between.

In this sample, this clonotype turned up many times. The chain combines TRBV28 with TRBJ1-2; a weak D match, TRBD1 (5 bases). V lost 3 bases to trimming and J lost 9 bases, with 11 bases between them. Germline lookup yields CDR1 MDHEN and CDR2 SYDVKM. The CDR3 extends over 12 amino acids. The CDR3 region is CASSLGPMSYTF. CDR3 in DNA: TGTGCCAGCAGTTTGGGACCCATGAGCTACACCTTC.

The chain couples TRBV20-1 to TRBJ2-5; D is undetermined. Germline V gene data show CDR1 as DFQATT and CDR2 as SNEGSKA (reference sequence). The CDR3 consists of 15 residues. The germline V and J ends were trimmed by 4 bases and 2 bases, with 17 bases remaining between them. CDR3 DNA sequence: TGCAGTGCTAAGCCTACATGGGGTGCACAAGAGACCCAGTACTTC. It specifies CSAKPTWGAQETQYF.

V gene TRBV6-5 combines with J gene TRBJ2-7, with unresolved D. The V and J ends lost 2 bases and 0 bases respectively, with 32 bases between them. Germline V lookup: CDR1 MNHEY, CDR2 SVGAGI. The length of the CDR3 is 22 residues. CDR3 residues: CASSYPQTRPSQRNISSYEQYV. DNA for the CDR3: TGTGCCAGCAGTTACCCCCAAACCCGCCCCTCTCAAAGGAACATCAGCTCCTACGAGCAGTACGTC.

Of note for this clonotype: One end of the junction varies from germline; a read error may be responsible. The CDR3 DNA sequence: TGTACCAGAAGTTACATGGGAGGGGGGTTCTTC. Its protein product is CTRSYMGGGFF. The rearrangement joins TRBV6-6 to TRBJ2-1; tentatively, D is TRBD2 (7 bases). The CDR3 has 11 residues. Germline CDR1 and CDR2: MNHNY and SVGAGI (reference sequence).

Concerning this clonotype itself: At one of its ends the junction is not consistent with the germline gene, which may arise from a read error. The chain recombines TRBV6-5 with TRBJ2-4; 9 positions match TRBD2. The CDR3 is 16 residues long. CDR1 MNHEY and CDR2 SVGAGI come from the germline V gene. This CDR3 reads CAGNSPLAGSKNIQYF. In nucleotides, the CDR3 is TGTGCCGGCAATTCCCCCCTAGCGGGGTCCAAAAATATTCAGTACTTC.

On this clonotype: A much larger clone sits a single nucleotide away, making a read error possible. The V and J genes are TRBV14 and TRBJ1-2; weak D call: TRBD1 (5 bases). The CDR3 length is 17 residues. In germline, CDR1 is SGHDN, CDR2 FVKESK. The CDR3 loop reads CASSQDRGASPNYDYTF. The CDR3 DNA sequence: TGTGCCAGCAGCCAAGATCGTGGGGCCTCCCCAAACTATGACTACACCTTC.

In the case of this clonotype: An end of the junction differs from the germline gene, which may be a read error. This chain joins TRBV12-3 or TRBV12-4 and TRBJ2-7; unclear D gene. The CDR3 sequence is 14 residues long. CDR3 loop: CVSSFRLGSYEQYF. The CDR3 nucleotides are TGTGTCAGCAGTTTCCGACTGGGATCCTACGAGCAGTACTTC.